Following are 25 T cell receptor beta chains from one sample sequenced in a study of T cells after yellow fever vaccination. TCRdb re-analysed the 5' RACE reads in MiXCR, keeping a single row per CDR3 protein. The sample holds some 400,000 distinct CDR3 sequences; over 15% are singletons and the top ten take over 15%. The sample consisted of PBMCs, taken before the yellow fever booster vaccination. The receptors here all came from a man younger than 35 who received the YFV17D yellow fever vaccine.

This rearrangement joins TRBV6-5 to TRBJ1-6; D is possibly TRBD1 (6 bases). Germline assignment: CDR1 MNHEY and CDR2 SVGAGI. This CDR3 region has 16 residues. V lost 0 bases and J lost 7, with 13 bases in between. The CDR3 sequence is CASSYSEWTANSPLHF. CDR3 nucleotides: TGTGCCAGCAGTTACTCGGAATGGACAGCCAATTCACCCCTCCACTTT.

The chain is built from TRBV20-1 and TRBJ1-1; no definite D call. The germline CDR1 and CDR2 sequences are DFQATT and SNEGSKA (reference sequence). There are 13 residues in the CDR3. Between the trimmed V and J ends, which lost 1 base and 4 bases, there was a span of 10 bases. Here the CDR3 DNA reads TGCAGTGCTAGAGGGGCTGTGGGCACTGAAGCTTTCTTT. Amino acids: CSARGAVGTEAFF.

This clonotype has just a few counts. The chain joins TRBV4-1 to TRBJ1-5, with D possibly TRBD1 on 5 matching bases. This CDR3 is 19 amino acids long. The V gene lost 2 bases and the J gene lost 5 bases, with 25 bases spanning the gap. The V gene's germline CDR1 is MGHRA and CDR2 YSYEKL. In nucleotides, the CDR3 is TGCGCCAGCAGCCAAAAGGAAAGGTTGTCAGGGAGATCCTATCAGCCCCAGCATTTT. Amino acids: CASSQKERLSGRSYQPQHF.

V usage is TRBV5-6 and J usage is TRBJ1-5; TRBD1 matches at 12 bases. Germline-derived CDR1 and CDR2 are SGHDT and YYEEEE. This CDR3 spans 20 amino acids. Trimming took 1 base from V and 2 from J; bases not matched to a gene: 13. CDR3 DNA sequence: TGTGCCAGCAGCTTGTATGGAGGGACAGGGGGCCTCGGGGGCAATCAGCCCCAGCATTTT. Encoded protein: CASSLYGGTGGLGGNQPQHF.

This sequence joins TRBV27 and TRBJ2-7; D remains unclear. Trimming shortened V by 0 bases and J by 12 bases, and 15 bases separated the two germline ends. Germline loops: CDR1 MNHEY, CDR2 SMNVEV (reference sequence). This CDR3 is built from 13 residues. This CDR3 is CASSLSGRSETYF. The CDR3 DNA sequence: TGTGCCAGCAGTTTATCCGGACGGAGCGAAACGTACTTC.

The rearrangement links TRBV27 to TRBJ2-7, with D perhaps matching TRBD1 or TRBD2 (6 bases each). Per the germline V gene, CDR1 is MNHEY and CDR2 is SMNVEV (reference sequence). V dropped 6 bases and J dropped 6 bases, with 24 bases sitting between them. This CDR3 region has 16 residues. CDR3 region: CASSGGLDRPASEQYF. The CDR3 DNA reads as TGTGCCAGCAGCGGGGGCCTCGACAGGCCAGCAAGCGAGCAGTACTTC.

This clonotype showed up just a few times. The chain links TRBV11-2 to TRBJ2-7; D ambiguous. CDR1 SGHAT and CDR2 FQNNGV come from the germline V gene. This CDR3 is built from 14 residues. V lost 0 bases, J lost 3 bases, and 9 bases lay in between. CDR3 loop: CASSLDPAVYEQYF. The DNA of the CDR3 is TGTGCCAGCAGCTTAGATCCCGCAGTCTACGAGCAGTACTTC.

V and J are TRBV5-5 and TRBJ1-6; D remains unclear. This CDR3 region has 14 residues. The V and J ends lost 2 bases and 6 bases respectively, with 9 bases between them. The germline CDR1 and CDR2 sequences are SGHKS and YYEKEE (reference sequence). The CDR3 spells CASSFDGLNSPLHF. DNA for the CDR3: TGTGCCAGCAGCTTCGACGGACTTAATTCACCCCTCCACTTT.

This clonotype came up a few times. This rearrangement joins TRBV15 to TRBJ2-3; 11 nucleotides match TRBD2. Germline V lookup: CDR1 LNHNV, CDR2 YYDKDF (reference sequence). Trimming took 1 base from V and 2 from J; bases not matched to a gene: 5. The CDR3 loop spans 17 amino acids. CDR3 amino acids: CATSRGLAGQPTDTQYF. CDR3 DNA sequence: TGTGCCACCAGCAGAGGACTAGCGGGGCAGCCCACAGATACGCAGTATTTT. Drawing the rest from reference TRBV15 and TRBJ2-3, the complete variable domain is DAMVIQNPRYQVTQFGKPVTLSCSQTLNHNVMYWYQQKSSQAPKLLFHYYDKDFNNEADTPDNFQSRRPNTSFCFLDIRSPGLGDTAMYLCATSRGLAGQPTDTQYFGPGTRLTVL.

This clonotype was observed a handful of times. CDR3 region: CSASDRGGVHQPQHF. In DNA form, the CDR3 reads TGCAGTGCTAGTGACAGGGGAGGGGTACATCAGCCCCAGCATTTT. The V gene is TRBV20-1, the J gene TRBJ1-5; 8 nucleotides match TRBD1. CDR1 DFQATT and CDR2 SNEGSKA come from the germline V gene (reference sequence). J gave up 5 bases and V 3 bases, and 9 bases lay outside the gene matches. There are 15 residues in the CDR3.

This clonotype was seen a handful of times. V is TRBV6-5 and J is TRBJ1-6; no clear D gene. The ends were cut back, 2 bases at V and 3 bases at J, with 8 bases in the middle. The CDR3 runs 15 residues. CDR1 and CDR2 (germline): MNHEY, SVGAGI. Here the CDR3 DNA reads TGTGCCAGCAGTTACGCCCGGAGCTATAATTCACCCCTCCACTTT. It encodes CASSYARSYNSPLHF.

This clonotype showed up just once. V and J are TRBV5-1 and TRBJ2-6, with D possibly TRBD1 on 5 matching bases. The CDR3 is 14 amino acids. Germline V gene data show CDR1 as SGHRS and CDR2 as YFSETQ. Trimming cost V 7 bases and J 0 bases, with 8 bases left between them. The CDR3 sequence is CASLDSSGANVLTF. The CDR3 DNA is TGCGCCAGCCTAGACAGCTCTGGGGCCAACGTCCTGACTTTC.

This clonotype was counted a few times. CDR3 amino acids: CASSLQGLGGTDTQYF. DNA of the CDR3: TGTGCCAGCAGCCTACAGGGGTTAGGGGGCACAGATACGCAGTATTTT. The genes are TRBV7-3 and TRBJ2-3, with 7 nucleotides matching TRBD1. This CDR3 region has 16 residues. Looked up from germline, CDR1 is SGHTA and CDR2 is FQGTGA. V lost 5 bases, J lost 1 base, and 9 bases stayed unmatched.

The rearrangement links TRBV29-1 to TRBJ2-1; 7 bases are a match to TRBD1. J was trimmed by 4 bases and V by 3 bases; bases with no gene match: 6. This CDR3 is built from 14 residues. Looked up from germline, CDR1 is SQVTM and CDR2 is ANQGSEA. The CDR3 loop is CSVEGTVEYNEQFF. In DNA, the CDR3 is TGCAGCGTTGAGGGGACAGTTGAGTACAATGAGCAGTTCTTC.

This clonotype was picked up a small number of times. The rearrangement joins TRBV5-1 to TRBJ2-1, with 9 bases that match TRBD1. Per germline, CDR1 SGHRS and CDR2 YFSETQ. V lost 5 bases, J lost 2 bases, and 8 bases stayed unmatched. There are 16 residues in the CDR3. The CDR3 coding sequence is TGCGCCAGCAGACCCGACAGGGGGTCGACCTACAATGAGCAGTTCTTC. Amino acid sequence: CASRPDRGSTYNEQFF.

The chain links TRBV5-5 to TRBJ2-1, with 11 bases identical to TRBD2. Germline assignment: CDR1 SGHKS and CDR2 YYEKEE (reference sequence). J gave up 12 bases and V 2 bases, and 10 bases lay outside the gene matches. There are 15 residues in the CDR3. CDR3 residues: CASSLVIAGGQLQFF. The CDR3 DNA reads TGTGCCAGCAGCTTAGTAATAGCGGGGGGGCAATTGCAGTTCTTC.

V usage is TRBV7-8 and J usage is TRBJ1-1, with D hard to call. CDR1 and CDR2 (germline): SGHVS, FQNEAQ. There are 16 residues in the CDR3. V lost 1 base and J 1 base, leaving 13 bases between the germline ends. CDR3 bases: TGTGCCAGCAGCTTAGGGGCGGGCAGTGGGAACACTGAAGCTTTCTTT. It encodes CASSLGAGSGNTEAFF.

The rearrangement joins TRBV10-3 to TRBJ1-6; TRBD1 agrees at 11 bases. J was trimmed by 10 bases and V by 6 bases; bases with no gene match: 8. The CDR3 sequence is 15 residues long. From germline, CDR1 is ENHRY and CDR2 SYGVKD. The CDR3 DNA follows: TGTGCCATCAGCCCAGAGGGACAGGGGGTCTCACCCCTCCACTTT. Translating gives CAISPEGQGVSPLHF.

This chain links TRBV20-1 with TRBJ1-5; 7 nucleotides line up with TRBD1. The CDR3 runs 15 residues. Trimming took 6 bases from V and 7 from J; bases not matched to a gene: 15. CDR1 and CDR2 (germline): DFQATT, SNEGSKA (reference sequence). CDR3 DNA sequence: TGCAGTGCCCGGCGACCGGGACAGCTAGACCAGCCCCAGCATTTT. It codes for CSARRPGQLDQPQHF.

This clonotype was picked up a small number of times. The CDR3 protein is CSAGRQPQHF. CDR3 sequence (DNA): TGCAGTGCCGGTCGCCAGCCCCAGCATTTT. This chain joins TRBV20-1 and TRBJ1-5, with D unclear. In germline, CDR1 is DFQATT, CDR2 SNEGSKA (reference sequence). This CDR3 contains 10 residues. V was clipped by 6 bases and J by 7 bases, with 7 bases between them.

The J gene is TRBJ1-3, the V gene TRBV7-2; 8 bases line up with TRBD1. The CDR3 has 17 residues. Germline V gives CDR1 SGHTA, CDR2 FQGNSA. The junction had 9 bases not matched to a gene; V was cut back by 3 bases and J by 2 bases. DNA for the CDR3: TGTGCCAGCAGCTTTTCCGGGACAGGATATACTGGAAACACCATATATTTT. It translates to CASSFSGTGYTGNTIYF.

This clonotype was detected ten times or more. CDR3 in amino acids: CASSRTENTEAFF. CDR3 bases: TGTGCCAGCAGCCGGACCGAGAACACTGAAGCTTTCTTT. The genes are TRBV6-5 and TRBJ1-1; the D is unclear. Germline V gives CDR1 MNHEY, CDR2 SVGAGI. This CDR3 region has 13 residues. The V gene lost 6 bases and the J gene lost 1 base, with 9 bases spanning the gap.

The chain links TRBV4-3 to TRBJ2-2; the D is unclear. Between the trimmed V and J ends, which lost 0 bases and 7 bases, there was a span of 12 bases. Germline V gene lookup returns CDR1 LGHNA and CDR2 YSLEER. This CDR3 is built from 15 residues. CDR3 region: CASSQDSRVVGELFF. In DNA, the CDR3 is TGCGCCAGCAGCCAAGATTCTCGAGTGGTCGGGGAGCTGTTTTTT.

This clonotype has more than one count but fewer than ten. The genes are TRBV7-2 and TRBJ2-5; the D is unclear. Germline CDR1 SGHTA, CDR2 FQGNSA. Trimming took off 2 bases at V and 6 bases at J, with 4 bases between the two ends. This CDR3 is built from 11 residues. CDR3 loop: CASSLTKTQYF. For the CDR3, the DNA is TGTGCCAGCAGCTTAACTAAGACCCAGTACTTC.

This clonotype was counted at least ten times. The chain carries TRBV4-3 and TRBJ1-2; D is uncertain. Germline-derived CDR1 and CDR2 are LGHNA and YSLEER. The CDR3 is 13 amino acids. Trimming removed 0 bases from V and 5 bases from J, with 7 bases in between. CDR3 in DNA: TGCGCCAGCAGCCAAGACGGTTTATATGGCTACACCTTC. Its protein is CASSQDGLYGYTF.